These T cell receptor beta chains were read from a single sample in a study of CD8 T cells in Susac syndrome. Each CDR3 protein is one row after TCRdb ran MiXCR on the immunoSEQ multiplex PCR reads. The sample includes approximately 230,000 distinct CDR3 sequences, approximately 92% seen only once; the top ten take around 0.072%. The specimen sequenced was CD4+ T cells from PBMCs. The receptor set was obtained from a human donor with multiple sclerosis. Each CDR3 is given with its conserved first and last residue. The order of the fields is J gene, clone size, V gene, CDR3 protein. Only part of the rows carry a size: once, few, many, or a class if the clone is expanded.

>TRBJ1-6|-|TRBV5-4
CASSLTGQNSPLHF
>TRBJ2-3|-|TRBV3-1
CASSELTTDTQYF
>TRBJ1-2|-|TRBV7-8
CASSLAPGSYGYTF
>TRBJ2-1|-|TRBV20-1
CSAAPTFGLAGLANEQFF
>TRBJ2-5|-|TRBV20-1
CSAAAGIGFLQETQYF
>TRBJ2-2|-|TRBV7-2
CASSLVLAGKGAGELFF
>TRBJ1-2|-|TRBV29-1
CSVEGGIGYTF
>TRBJ1-3|-|TRBV12-3/TRBV12-4
CASNLGAISGNTIYF
>TRBJ2-6|few|TRBV18
CASSQPGANVLTF
>TRBJ2-3|-|TRBV11-1
CASSLDSFTDTQYF
>TRBJ2-2|-|TRBV27
CASSPQGAPNTGELFF
>TRBJ2-1|-|TRBV7-2
CASSFSSGRGGNEQFF
>TRBJ1-2|-|TRBV5-1
CASSWGTGEGYTF
>TRBJ1-6|-|TRBV9
CASSYGTGINSPLHF
>TRBJ2-3|-|TRBV18
CASSPPENTHLGTDTQYF
>TRBJ2-7|-|TRBV6-6
CASRMGAGETYEQYF
>TRBJ1-6|-|TRBV4-1
CASSQSLGQAGSPLHF
>TRBJ1-4|-|TRBV28
CASSPLGPMVDEKLFF
>TRBJ2-5|once|TRBV7-9
CASSATGGQETQYF
>TRBJ2-1|-|TRBV2
CASSEWAGGAGNEQFF
>TRBJ1-1|-|TRBV7-2
CASSLFTGGTEAFF
>TRBJ2-1|-|TRBV20-1
CSASPILAGIYNEQFF
>TRBJ2-5|-|TRBV30
CAWSVGGGIETQYF
>TRBJ1-6|-|TRBV18
CASSPLGQGNSPLHF
>TRBJ1-1|-|TRBV7-9
CASSRRDGGNTEVFF
>TRBJ1-1|-|TRBV6-1
CASSNSRVGTEAFF
>TRBJ2-1|-|TRBV4-1
CASSRPGGGGEQFF
>TRBJ1-1|-|TRBV23-1
CASRPGRGHTEAFF
>TRBJ1-1|once|TRBV9
CASSVSTGVNTEAFF